The 27 T cell receptor beta chains reported below all come from one sample, sequenced in a study of OX40 agonist ivuxolimab in advanced cancers. Receptors were amplified or captured by the immunoSEQ multiplex PCR assay. Not all clones reach the TCRdb copy of this immuneACCESS table, which keeps in-frame sequences only. Checked studies attribute under half of the gap to unresolved V genes and leave the rest unexplained. Counted in this sample were 72,000 or so clones; 81% of them appeared once. The ten largest make up 5% of the sample. Sequencing used CD4+ or CD8+ T cells sorted from blood, obtained in a trial of the OX40 agonist ivuxolimab. The receptors derive from an adult with an advanced solid tumor such as melanoma, head and neck, liver or kidney cancer.

The chain combines TRBV4-3 with TRBJ2-3; 11 positions agree with TRBD2. This CDR3 has 16 amino acids. The ends lost 0 bases at V and 3 bases at J; junction bases unmatched: 2. Germline V CDR1 and CDR2: LGHNA, YSLEER. This CDR3 is CASSQDLAGGTDTQYF. The DNA of the CDR3 is TGCGCCAGCAGCCAAGACTTAGCGGGAGGGACAGATACGCAGTATTTT.

V and J are TRBV7-9 and TRBJ2-3; D may be TRBD1 or TRBD2 (5 bases each). V gave up 3 bases and J gave up 2 bases, with 9 bases separating them. This CDR3 is 14 amino acids long. Germline CDR1 is SEHNR and CDR2 is FQNEAQ (reference sequence). The CDR3 is CASSFRDPTDTQYF. CDR3 coding DNA: TGTGCCAGCAGCTTCCGGGACCCCACAGATACGCAGTATTTT.

V and J are TRBV7-9 and TRBJ2-3; the match to TRBD2 covers 13 bases. CDR1 is SEHNR and CDR2 is FQNEAQ in the germline V gene (reference sequence). V shed 3 bases, J shed 4 bases, and the junction held 4 bases outside the gene matches. CDR3 length: 16 residues. CDR3 sequence reads: CASSFTSGGAADTQYF. CDR3 nucleotides: TGTGCCAGCAGCTTTACTAGCGGGGGGGCCGCAGATACGCAGTATTTT.

The V call is TRBV11-3, the J call TRBJ2-5; no reliable D call. The J call may not be correct, given that the DNA end is closer to TRBJ2-7. The CDR3 totals 13 residues. The V gene's germline CDR1 is SGHNT and CDR2 YENEEA. CDR3 in amino acids: CASSLTVNYEQYF. The CDR3 DNA sequence: TGTGCCAGCAGCTTAACAGTCAACTACGAGCAGTACTTC.

J is TRBJ2-1 and V is TRBV6-5, with a tentative D call TRBD2 (5 bases). V gave up 0 bases and J gave up 7 bases, with 10 bases separating them. The CDR3 covers 14 residues. The germline V gene has CDR1 MNHEY and CDR2 SVGAGI. The CDR3 sequence: CASSYSRAVNEQFF. For the CDR3, the DNA is TGTGCCAGCAGTTACTCGAGGGCCGTGAATGAGCAGTTCTTC.

Remarks on this clone: One end of the junction is discordant with germline, which a read error may explain. V gene TRBV5-4 combines with J gene TRBJ1-1; D is unclear. This CDR3 spans 13 amino acids. Germline CDR1 and CDR2: SGHNT and YYREEE (reference sequence). This CDR3 reads CASSQVGTAEAFF. The CDR3 coding sequence is TGCGCCAGCAGCCAAGTTGGTACGGCTGAAGCTTTCTTT.

This clone appeared a few times. The chain recombines TRBV18 with TRBJ1-2, with D unresolved. Looked up from germline, CDR1 is KGHSH and CDR2 is LQKENI. Trimming stripped 3 bases from V and 8 bases from J, with 10 bases between. CDR3 length: 12 residues. The CDR3 DNA reads as TGTGCCAGCTCACCTTCCGCGAGGGGCTACACCTTC. Translating gives CASSPSARGYTF.

As for this clone: Other DNA sequences from this sample encode an identical CDR3 as well. The J gene is TRBJ2-2, the V gene TRBV27, with D possibly matching TRBD1 (6 bases). This CDR3 is 16 amino acids long. Between the trimmed V and J ends, which lost 6 bases and 2 bases, there was a span of 16 bases. Germline-derived CDR1 and CDR2 are MNHEY and SMNVEV (reference sequence). CDR3 loop: CASSLLGTLNTGELFF. As DNA, the CDR3 is TGTGCCAGCAGCCTACTAGGGACATTAAACACCGGGGAGCTGTTTTTT.

The sample holds a few counts of this clone. The chain carries TRBV9 and TRBJ1-1; D may be TRBD1 (5 bases). Germline V gene sequence: CDR1 SGDLS, CDR2 YYNGEE. The CDR3 sequence is 19 residues long. Trimming shortened V by 3 bases and J by 3 bases, and 27 bases separated the two germline ends. CDR3: CASSESLWGSHFVHTEAFF. DNA of the CDR3: TGTGCCAGCAGCGAGTCTTTGTGGGGCAGTCACTTCGTTCACACTGAAGCTTTCTTT.

This clone has more than one count but fewer than ten. The chain joins TRBV7-2 to TRBJ2-5, with D possibly being TRBD2 (5 bases). Germline loops: CDR1 SGHTA, CDR2 FQGNSA. Trimming removed 9 bases at V and 5 bases at J, with 16 bases between. The CDR3 runs 13 residues. CDR3 nucleotides: TGTGCCAGTGCCGGAGGACCCGGGGAGACCCAGTACTTC. Protein sequence: CASAGGPGETQYF.

This clone appeared a few times. This chain links TRBV21-1 with TRBJ1-1; the table gives TRBD1 as D, unverified against the DNA. TRBV21-1 is a known pseudogene. The CDR3 runs 16 residues. The CDR3 is CASSKVDSPMNTEAFF. CDR3 DNA sequence: TGTGCCAGCAGCAAAGTAGACAGTCCCATGAACACTGAAGCTTTCTTT.

The genes are TRBV7-9 and TRBJ1-4; D may be TRBD1 (6 bases). Germline loops: CDR1 SEHNR, CDR2 FQNEAQ (reference sequence). This CDR3 contains 13 residues. V shed 7 bases and J shed 0 bases, with 6 bases lying between them. CDR3 protein: CASNRATNEKLFF. CDR3 DNA sequence: TGTGCCAGCAACAGGGCAACTAATGAAAAACTGTTTTTT.

The V gene is TRBV7-8, the J gene TRBJ1-4, with TRBD1 matching over 7 bases. The length of the CDR3 is 13 residues. CDR1 and CDR2 (germline): SGHVS, FQNEAQ. The V and J ends lost 5 bases and 8 bases, in that order; junction bases with no gene match: 5. CDR3 in amino acids: CASSPGQVEKLFF. The CDR3 nucleotides are TGTGCCAGCAGCCCTGGACAGGTGGAAAAACTGTTTTTT.

The chain couples TRBV11-3 to TRBJ2-7; perhaps TRBD2 as D (5 bases). CDR3 length: 14 residues. The ends were cut back, 2 bases at V and 3 bases at J, with 11 bases in the middle. Per the germline V gene, CDR1 is SGHNT and CDR2 is YENEEA. The CDR3 sequence: CASSLSEGRYEQYF. DNA for the CDR3: TGTGCCAGCAGCTTAAGTGAGGGCCGCTACGAGCAGTACTTC.

This clone appeared a single time. The V call is TRBV7-2, the J call TRBJ1-5, with 10 bases identical to TRBD1. The ends lost 5 bases at V and 5 bases at J; junction bases unmatched: 12. CDR3 length equals 17 residues. The germline CDR1 and CDR2 sequences are SGHTA and FQGNSA. CDR3 sequence: CASSQTGGQGRHQPQHF. CDR3 sequence (DNA): TGTGCCAGCAGCCAAACCGGGGGACAGGGGAGGCATCAGCCCCAGCATTTT. The full variable domain, with the rest looked up from reference TRBV7-2 and TRBJ1-5, is GAGVSQSPSNKVTEKGKDVELRCDPISGHTALYWYRQSLGQGLEFLIYFQGNSAPDKSGLPSDRFSAERTGGSVSTLTIQRTQQEDSAVYLCASSQTGGQGRHQPQHFGDGTRLSIL.

Details on this clone: A read error may produce the germline difference seen at one junction end. In nucleotides, the CDR3 is TGTGCCCAAGTGGGGTTGAAGACTGAAGCTTTCTTT. Amino acid sequence: CAQVGLKTEAFF. The genes are TRBV30 and TRBJ1-1; D ambiguous. The CDR3 runs 12 residues. The V gene's germline CDR1 is GTSNPN and CDR2 SVGIG (reference sequence).

The chain carries TRBV5-1 and TRBJ2-6, with 7 bases that match TRBD1. V lost 3 bases to trimming and J lost 0 bases; unmatched junction nucleotides: 9. Germline values: CDR1 SGHRS, CDR2 YFSETQ. The CDR3 has 18 amino acids. CDR3 region: CASSSGQPLSSGANVLTF. As DNA, the CDR3 is TGCGCCAGCAGCTCGGGACAGCCCTTGAGCTCTGGGGCCAACGTCCTGACTTTC.

V and J are TRBV6-5 and TRBJ2-7; 7 bases are shared with TRBD2. CDR1 and CDR2 from the germline V gene are MNHEY and SVGAGI. V trimming: 6 bases; J trimming: 1 base; junction bases outside the gene matches: 9. The CDR3 is 15 amino acids. The CDR3: CASSRTSESSYEQYF. CDR3 DNA sequence: TGTGCCAGCAGCCGAACTAGCGAATCTTCCTACGAGCAGTACTTC.

CDR3 coding DNA: TGTGCCAGCAGCTTGTTTTATCCTGCAGGGACCCAGTACTTC. Amino acids: CASSLFYPAGTQYF. The chain recombines TRBV5-8 with TRBJ2-5; D gene uncertain. Looked up from germline, CDR1 is SGHTS and CDR2 is YDEGEE. The CDR3 sequence is 14 residues long. V was shortened by 1 base and J by 7 bases, with 14 bases between the two germline ends.

In DNA, the CDR3 is TGTGCCAGCAGCTCCGGGGGCTACGAGCAGTACTTC. It codes for CASSSGGYEQYF. The J gene is TRBJ2-7, the V gene TRBV11-3; tentative D call: TRBD2 (6 bases). The germline gives CDR1 SGHNT, CDR2 YENEEA. The CDR3 loop spans 12 amino acids. V was clipped by 4 bases and J by 3 bases, with 7 bases between them.

The rearrangement links TRBV2 to TRBJ2-4; TRBD2 is a possible D gene (7 bases). The CDR3 is 21 residues long. V was shortened by 2 bases and J by 0 bases, with 26 bases between the two germline ends. Germline lookup yields CDR1 SNHLY and CDR2 FYNNEI. The CDR3: CASSEKVHGGPGILAKNIQYF. CDR3 sequence (DNA): TGTGCCAGCAGTGAAAAGGTACACGGGGGGCCGGGGATCCTAGCCAAAAACATTCAGTACTTC.

V and J are TRBV4-3 and TRBJ2-1; no clear D gene. The V end lost 1 base, the J end lost 10 bases, and 11 bases lay between the germline ends. CDR1 LGHNA and CDR2 YSLEER come from the germline V gene. The CDR3 has 13 amino acids. CDR3 sequence (DNA): TGCGCCAGCAGCCAAGTCACAGCGAGAGAGCAGTTCTTC. This codes for CASSQVTAREQFF.

The CDR3 here is CASSPPEGYTEAFF. CDR3 coding DNA: TGTGCCAGCTCACCACCCGAGGGGTACACTGAAGCTTTCTTT. The chain carries TRBV18 and TRBJ1-1; tentative D call: TRBD1 (5 bases). The CDR3 totals 14 residues. Trimming stripped 0 bases from V and 3 bases from J, with 8 bases between. Germline assignment: CDR1 KGHSH and CDR2 LQKENI.

This chain joins TRBV2 and TRBJ1-2, with TRBD1 as a possible D gene (5 bases). Trimming removed 6 bases at V and 5 bases at J, with 13 bases between. Germline V gives CDR1 SNHLY, CDR2 FYNNEI. The CDR3 totals 13 residues. The CDR3: CASSEGGGYGYTF. CDR3 coding DNA: TGTGCCAGCAGCGAGGGTGGGGGGTATGGCTACACCTTC.

The chain recombines TRBV11-3 with TRBJ2-7; D is uncertain. This CDR3 has 11 residues. Trimming took off 5 bases at V and 2 bases at J, with 4 bases between the two ends. The V gene's germline CDR1 is SGHNT and CDR2 YENEEA. The CDR3 sequence is CASSLAYEQYF. CDR3 nucleotides: TGTGCCAGCAGCCTGGCCTACGAGCAGTACTTC.

This clone has more than one count but fewer than ten. The chain employs TRBV4-1 and TRBJ2-3; TRBD1 matches at 8 bases. Germline V CDR1 and CDR2: MGHRA, YSYEKL. The V gene end was trimmed by 0 bases and the J gene end by 4 bases; junction bases not matched to a gene: 6. This CDR3 region has 16 residues. The CDR3 region has the DNA TGCGCCAGCAGCCAAGAATGGCAGGGGGCGGCAGATACGCAGTATTTT. This encodes CASSQEWQGAADTQYF.

V is TRBV7-3 and J is TRBJ2-4; the match to TRBD1 covers 7 bases. In germline, CDR1 is SGHTA, CDR2 FQGTGA. V lost 1 base to trimming and J lost 3 bases; unmatched junction nucleotides: 3. The CDR3 length is 15 residues. The CDR3 region has the DNA TGTGCCAGCAGCTTAATGTCAGGGGGCAAAAACATTCAGTACTTC. This gives the protein CASSLMSGGKNIQYF.